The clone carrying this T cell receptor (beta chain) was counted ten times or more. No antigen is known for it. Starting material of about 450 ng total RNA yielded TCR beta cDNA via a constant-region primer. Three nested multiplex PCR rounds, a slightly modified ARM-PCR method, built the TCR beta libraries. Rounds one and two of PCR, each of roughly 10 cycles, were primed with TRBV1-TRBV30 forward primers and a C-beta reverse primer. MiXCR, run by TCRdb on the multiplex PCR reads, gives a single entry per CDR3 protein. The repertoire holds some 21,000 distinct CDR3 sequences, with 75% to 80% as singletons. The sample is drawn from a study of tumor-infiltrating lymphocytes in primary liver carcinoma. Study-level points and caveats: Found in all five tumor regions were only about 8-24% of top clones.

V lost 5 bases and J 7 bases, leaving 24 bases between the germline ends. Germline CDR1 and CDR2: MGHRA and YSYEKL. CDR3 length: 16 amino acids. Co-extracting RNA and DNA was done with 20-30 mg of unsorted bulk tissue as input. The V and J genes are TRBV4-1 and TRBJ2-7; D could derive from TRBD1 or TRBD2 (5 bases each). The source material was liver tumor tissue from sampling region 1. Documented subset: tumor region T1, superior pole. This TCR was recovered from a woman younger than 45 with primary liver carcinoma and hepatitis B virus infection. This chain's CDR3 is CASSATNGTGSGEQYF. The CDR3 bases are TGCGCCAGCAGCGCGACTAACGGGACCGGCTCGGGGGAGCAGTACTTC.